This paragraph reports one T cell receptor (beta chain). Germline-derived CDR1 and CDR2 are SGDLS and YYNGEE. Trimming cost V 0 bases and J 2 bases, with 9 bases left between them. The CDR3 runs to 15 residues. Repertoires were generated with immunoSEQ multiplex PCR, while TCRdb's copy carries only in-frame clones and drops some. This sample has about 100,000 clones, with around 92% found just once. This sample is part of a study of T cell changes during pregnancy in multiple sclerosis. The genes are TRBV9 and TRBJ1-5; unclear D gene. This receptor was taken from a female donor with multiple sclerosis, enrolled in a pregnancy study. This specimen was peripheral blood, taken after pregnancy. DNA for the CDR3: TGTGCCAGCAGCGTAGCGGGTGTCGGCAATCAGCCCCAGCATTTT. It encodes CASSVAGVGNQPQHF.